This TCR beta chain was obtained from a study of CD8 T cells in Susac syndrome. RNA totalling roughly 0.45 to 1 ug underwent reverse transcription with random hexamers. Amplification of TCR beta CDR3 by immunoSEQ multiplex PCR spanned 54 Vbeta and 13 Jbeta. MiXCR, run by TCRdb on the immunoSEQ multiplex PCR reads, gives a single entry per CDR3 protein. The table has over 100,000 distinct CDR3 sequences, around 94% seen once. Sequencing of TCR beta was carried out in blood CD8+ and CD4+ T cells. This clonotype was seen a few times. What it binds is unknown. With 2 bases removed from V and 0 bases from J, the gap between germline ends came to 5 bases. The germline CDR1 and CDR2 sequences are MNHEY and SMNVEV (reference sequence). This CDR3 comprises 14 residues. Study-wide results and limits: The study found that Susac CD8+ clonal expansion peaked in TEMRA cells and active patients.

The gene calls are TRBV27 and TRBJ1-5; D gene uncertain. Sequencing was carried out using CD8+ T cells from PBMCs. The sequence was collected from a human donor with Susac syndrome. The CDR3 DNA reads TGTGCCAGCAGTTTAGAGGGTAGCAATCAGCCCCAGCATTTT. It translates to CASSLEGSNQPQHF.